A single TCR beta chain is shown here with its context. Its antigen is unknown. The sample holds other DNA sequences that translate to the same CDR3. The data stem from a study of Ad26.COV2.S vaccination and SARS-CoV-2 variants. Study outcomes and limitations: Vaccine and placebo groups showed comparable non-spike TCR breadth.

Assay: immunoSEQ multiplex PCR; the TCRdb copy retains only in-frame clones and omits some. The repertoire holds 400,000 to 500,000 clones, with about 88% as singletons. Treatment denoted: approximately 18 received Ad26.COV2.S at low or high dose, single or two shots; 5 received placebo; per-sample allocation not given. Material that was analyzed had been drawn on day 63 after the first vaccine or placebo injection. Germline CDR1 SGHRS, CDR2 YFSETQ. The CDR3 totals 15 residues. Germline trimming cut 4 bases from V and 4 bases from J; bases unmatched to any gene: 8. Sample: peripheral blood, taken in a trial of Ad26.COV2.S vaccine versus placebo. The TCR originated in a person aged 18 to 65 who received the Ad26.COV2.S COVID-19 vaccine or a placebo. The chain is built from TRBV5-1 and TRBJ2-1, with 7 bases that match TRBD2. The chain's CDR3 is CASSPGLADYNEQFF. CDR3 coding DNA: TGCGCCAGCAGCCCCGGGCTAGCGGATTACAATGAGCAGTTCTTC. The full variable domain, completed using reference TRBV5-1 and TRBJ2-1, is KAGVTQTPRYLIKTRGQQVTLSCSPISGHRSVSWYQQTPGQGLQFLFEYFSETQRNKGNFPGRFSGRQFSNSRSEMNVSTLELGDSALYLCASSPGLADYNEQFFGPGTRLTVL.